Each of the 28 T cell receptor beta chains below was sequenced from the same sample in a study of blood T cell repertoires in COVID-19. Data came from immunoSEQ multiplex PCR; TCRdb stores just in-frame clones and leaves some out. The table records roughly 110,000 clones, about two thirds of them present only once. Sequencing was performed on peripheral blood. These receptors came from a human donor with acute or convalescent COVID-19. The donor label of this sample is uncertain.

This clone was counted a few times. The J gene is TRBJ2-1, the V gene TRBV5-5; no firm D call. The CDR3 totals 15 residues. Germline V CDR1 and CDR2: SGHKS, YYEKEE (reference sequence). Between the trimmed V and J ends, which lost 2 bases and 1 base, there was a span of 10 bases. CDR3 residues: CASSFQASSYNEQFF. CDR3 nucleotides: TGTGCCAGCAGCTTTCAGGCTTCTTCCTACAATGAGCAGTTCTTC.

At least ten counts were recorded for this clone. J is TRBJ2-2 and V is TRBV24-1; the match to TRBD1 covers 11 bases. V was pared by 6 bases and J by 6 bases, with 8 bases of the junction left unmatched. The CDR3 contains 16 residues. CDR1 and CDR2 from the germline V gene are KGHDR and SFDVKD. The CDR3 coding sequence is TGTGCCACCAGTTTTCCGGGACAGGGGGTTCCCGGGGAGCTGTTTTTT. Protein sequence: CATSFPGQGVPGELFF.

The chain carries TRBV5-1 and TRBJ2-5; 9 bases are shared with TRBD1. The CDR3 covers 15 residues. V was pared by 5 bases and J by 1 base, with 6 bases of the junction left unmatched. CDR1 SGHRS and CDR2 YFSETQ come from the germline V gene. The CDR3 region is CASSRQGGSQETQYF. The DNA of the CDR3 is TGCGCCAGCAGTAGACAGGGGGGGTCCCAAGAGACCCAGTACTTC.

The chain is built from TRBV28 and TRBJ2-3; tentatively, D is TRBD1 (7 bases). Germline CDR1 MDHEN, CDR2 SYDVKM. The CDR3 is made up of 15 amino acids. With 3 bases removed from V and 3 bases from J, the gap between germline ends came to 13 bases. The DNA for the CDR3 is TGTGCCAGCAGTTTTCAGGGGGGCCGTACAGATACGCAGTATTTT. As protein: CASSFQGGRTDTQYF.

For the CDR3, the DNA is TGTGCCAGCAAGTGGGACAGGGGAGGATTCGGTAATTCACCCCTCCACTTT. Its protein product is CASKWDRGGFGNSPLHF. This chain links TRBV27 with TRBJ1-6; TRBD1 agrees at 10 bases. This CDR3 has 17 residues. Germline trimming cut 7 bases from V and 6 bases from J; bases unmatched to any gene: 12. The germline gives CDR1 MNHEY, CDR2 SMNVEV (reference sequence).

This clone was observed a handful of times. The chain has TRBV13 and TRBJ2-2; perhaps TRBD2 as D (5 bases). Deletions cut 4 bases from V and 1 base from J, with 13 bases between. This CDR3 is 16 amino acids long. Germline CDR1 reads PRHDT; CDR2 reads FYEKMQ (reference sequence). CDR3 nucleotide sequence: TGTGCCAGCAGCTGGGAGAGCCTAGGGAACACCGGGGAGCTGTTTTTT. Its protein is CASSWESLGNTGELFF.

The chain carries TRBV19 and TRBJ1-1; D ambiguous. With 7 bases removed from V and 2 bases from J, the gap between germline ends came to 11 bases. Germline V CDR1 and CDR2: LNHDA, SQIVND (reference sequence). This CDR3 is 13 amino acids long. Written as DNA, the CDR3 is TGTGCCAGTACCCGGACTGTAAACACTGAAGCTTTCTTT. It codes for CASTRTVNTEAFF.

The chain uses TRBV28 and TRBJ1-1; TRBD1 matches 12 bases. The germline CDR1 and CDR2 sequences are MDHEN and SYDVKM. The CDR3 totals 15 residues. V gave up 5 bases and J gave up 4 bases; unmatched junction bases: 5. CDR3 amino acids: CASSKGDRGLTEAFF. The CDR3 nucleotides are TGTGCCAGCAGTAAAGGGGACAGGGGGCTCACTGAAGCTTTCTTT.

V is TRBV5-1 and J is TRBJ2-6, with a possible D match to TRBD2 (6 bases). Germline loops: CDR1 SGHRS, CDR2 YFSETQ. Trimming removed 1 base from V and 2 bases from J, with 13 bases in between. This CDR3 spans 17 amino acids. This chain's CDR3 is CASSLSVGGTGANVLTF. The CDR3 nucleotides are TGCGCCAGCAGCTTGTCAGTCGGAGGGACTGGGGCCAACGTCCTGACTTTC.

For the CDR3, the DNA is TGTGCCAGTAGTAGGGCCGGGACTAGCGGGCTCGACACGCAGTATTTT. This translates into CASSRAGTSGLDTQYF. The chain couples TRBV19 to TRBJ2-3, with TRBD2 matching 12 bases. Trimming cost V 4 bases and J 9 bases; bases outside gene matches: 11. Per germline, CDR1 LNHDA and CDR2 SQIVND (reference sequence). The CDR3 is made up of 16 amino acids.

This chain connects TRBV19 to TRBJ1-4; D unclear. Per germline, CDR1 LNHDA and CDR2 SQIVND (reference sequence). Between the trimmed V and J ends, which lost 2 bases and 6 bases, there was a span of 10 bases. CDR3 length: 14 residues. In DNA form, the CDR3 reads TGTGCCAGTAGTATAACCGGGAGAGATGAAAAACTGTTTTTT. Residues: CASSITGRDEKLFF.

This chain joins TRBV29-1 and TRBJ1-1; D remains ambiguous. With 2 bases removed from V and 1 base from J, the gap between germline ends came to 8 bases. This CDR3 has 13 residues. From germline, CDR1 is SQVTM and CDR2 ANQGSEA. CDR3 sequence: CSVELTANTEAFF. In nucleotides, the CDR3 is TGCAGCGTTGAACTTACTGCGAACACTGAAGCTTTCTTT.

The sample holds a few counts of this clone. The gene calls are TRBV2 and TRBJ2-7, with 8 positions matching TRBD1. Per the germline V gene, CDR1 is SNHLY and CDR2 is FYNNEI. The CDR3 extends over 12 amino acids. The trim removed 6 bases at V and 7 bases at J, leaving 5 bases unmatched. For the CDR3, the DNA is TGTGCCAGCAGATTGACAGGGGAAGAGCAGTACTTC. Its translation: CASRLTGEEQYF.

The chain carries TRBV2 and TRBJ2-1; D unclear. CDR3 length: 12 residues. Per the germline V gene, CDR1 is SNHLY and CDR2 is FYNNEI. V dropped 9 bases and J dropped 3 bases, with 9 bases sitting between them. The CDR3 here is CASLSFYNEQFF. DNA for the CDR3: TGTGCCAGTCTATCGTTCTACAATGAGCAGTTCTTC.

This clone was picked up a small number of times. J is TRBJ1-2 and V is TRBV7-8, with D possibly matching TRBD1 (6 bases). Germline CDR1 is SGHVS and CDR2 is FQNEAQ. V was shortened by 2 bases and J by 4 bases, with 11 bases between the two germline ends. CDR3 length equals 14 residues. The CDR3: CASSLRTDGYGYTF. In DNA, the CDR3 is TGTGCCAGCAGCTTAAGGACAGATGGCTATGGCTACACCTTC.

This rearrangement joins TRBV7-2 to TRBJ1-5; weak D call: TRBD1 (5 bases). Germline V gene lookup returns CDR1 SGHTA and CDR2 FQGNSA. V lost 3 bases and J lost 7, with 10 bases in between. This CDR3 is 13 amino acids long. CDR3 protein: CASSFGGIQPQHF. DNA of the CDR3: TGTGCCAGCAGCTTCGGGGGTATCCAGCCCCAGCATTTT.

The gene calls are TRBV6-5 and TRBJ1-2; the match to TRBD1 covers 8 bases. The V gene end was trimmed by 6 bases and the J gene end by 6 bases; junction bases not matched to a gene: 6. The V gene's germline CDR1 is MNHEY and CDR2 SVGAGI. The CDR3 has 13 amino acids. The CDR3 loop is CASRVSRGHGYTF. CDR3 nucleotide sequence: TGTGCCAGCAGAGTAAGCAGGGGGCATGGCTACACCTTC.

This clone was seen a few times. The genes are TRBV7-9 and TRBJ1-2; a possible D gene is TRBD1 (6 bases). Trimming took 4 bases from V and 2 from J, leaving 14 bases between them. CDR3 length: 15 residues. The germline V gene encodes CDR1 SEHNR and CDR2 FQNEAQ (reference sequence). The CDR3 reads CASSSSRTANYGYTF. The CDR3 DNA is TGTGCCAGCAGCTCCAGCAGGACAGCCAACTATGGCTACACCTTC.

The table lists this clone with a count of one. V and J are TRBV27 and TRBJ2-1; TRBD1 matches at 9 bases. Trimming cost V 8 bases and J 5 bases; bases outside gene matches: 10. The length of the CDR3 is 15 residues. Germline CDR1 reads MNHEY; CDR2 reads SMNVEV (reference sequence). The DNA of the CDR3 is TGTGCCAGCTACAGACCCGGGACAGGGAACAATGAGCAGTTCTTC. This translates into CASYRPGTGNNEQFF.

The rearrangement uses TRBV18 and TRBJ2-4; a weak D match, TRBD1 (5 bases). V lost 6 bases and J lost 4, with 10 bases in between. CDR1 and CDR2 from the germline V gene are KGHSH and LQKENI. The CDR3 consists of 13 residues. The chain's CDR3 is CASSWGGKNIQYF. CDR3 nucleotides: TGTGCCAGCTCTTGGGGCGGTAAAAACATTCAGTACTTC. Variable domain in full (rest from reference TRBV18 and TRBJ2-4): NAGVMQNPRHLVRRRGQEARLRCSPMKGHSHVYWYRQLPEEGLKFMVYLQKENIIDESGMPKERFSAEFPKEGPSILRIQQVVRGDSAAYFCASSWGGKNIQYFGAGTRLSVL.

This chain joins TRBV6-1 and TRBJ2-5; D is perhaps TRBD1 (6 bases). Germline-derived CDR1 and CDR2 are MNHNS and SASEGT. The CDR3 covers 16 residues. The V end was cut by 2 bases, the J end by 9 bases, with 22 bases between. CDR3 DNA: TGTGCCAGCAGTGAATATCACGACAGGACCCCAGGGGCCCAGTACTTC. Translated: CASSEYHDRTPGAQYF.

V and J are TRBV20-1 and TRBJ2-7, with 9 bases fitting TRBD1. This CDR3 region has 14 residues. J gave up 7 bases and V 3 bases, and 10 bases lay outside the gene matches. Germline V gene lookup returns CDR1 DFQATT and CDR2 SNEGSKA (reference sequence). The CDR3 DNA is TGCAGTGCTAGTCCAGGGACAGGGAGAGGAGAGCAGTACTTC. It yields the protein CSASPGTGRGEQYF.

This clone was seen just once. J is TRBJ1-3 and V is TRBV9; 8 bases are shared with TRBD1. Per the germline V gene, CDR1 is SGDLS and CDR2 is YYNGEE. CDR3 length equals 19 residues. Trimming at V came to 3 bases and at J to 0 bases, leaving 14 bases not matched to a gene. As DNA, the CDR3 is TGTGCCAGCAGCGCTCGCAGCCCCGGACAGGGCCCCTCTGGAAACACCATATATTTT. It codes for CASSARSPGQGPSGNTIYF.

The J gene is TRBJ1-3, the V gene TRBV19; D not resolved. The CDR3 length is 16 residues. Per the germline V gene, CDR1 is LNHDA and CDR2 is SQIVND (reference sequence). Trimming took off 0 bases at V and 0 bases at J, with 9 bases between the two ends. The CDR3 region is CASSIDAASSGNTIYF. CDR3 bases: TGTGCCAGTAGTATAGACGCGGCGAGCTCTGGAAACACCATATATTTT. Looking up the rest from reference TRBV19 and TRBJ1-3 gives the full variable domain: DGGITQSPKYLFRKEGQNVTLSCEQNLNHDAMYWYRQDPGQGLRLIYYSQIVNDFQKGDIAEGYSVSREKKESFPLTVTSAQKNPTAFYLCASSIDAASSGNTIYFGEGSWLTVV.

The chain recombines TRBV9 with TRBJ2-3, with 13 bases fitting TRBD2. Per germline, CDR1 SGDLS and CDR2 YYNGEE. Germline trimming cut 3 bases from V and 0 bases from J; bases unmatched to any gene: 7. The CDR3 totals 18 residues. Written as DNA, the CDR3 is TGTGCCAGCAGCGGAGAGGTACTAGCGGGGGGGAGCACAGATACGCAGTATTTT. It translates to CASSGEVLAGGSTDTQYF. Looking up the rest from reference TRBV9 and TRBJ2-3 gives the full variable domain: DSGVTQTPKHLITATGQRVTLRCSPRSGDLSVYWYQQSLDQGLQFLIQYYNGEERAKGNILERFSAQQFPDLHSELNLSSLELGDSALYFCASSGEVLAGGSTDTQYFGPGTRLTVL.

This chain uses TRBV24-1 with TRBJ2-1; 15 positions agree with TRBD2. The germline V gene encodes CDR1 KGHDR and CDR2 SFDVKD. The junction had 8 bases not matched to a gene; V was cut back by 9 bases and J by 3 bases. This CDR3 is 17 amino acids long. CDR3 protein: CATASPGLAGGYNEQFF. The CDR3 DNA is TGTGCCACCGCCTCTCCGGGACTAGCGGGGGGCTACAATGAGCAGTTCTTC.

The chain combines TRBV3-1 (or the pseudogene TRBV3-2) with TRBJ2-2; tentative D call: TRBD2 (5 bases). The CDR3 extends over 17 amino acids. Trimming removed 7 bases from V and 1 base from J, with 19 bases in between. The germline V gene encodes CDR1 LGHDT and CDR2 YNNKEL (reference sequence). CDR3 nucleotides: TGTGCCAGCACCGAGGAACGCGGGTGGGGGAACACCGGGGAGCTGTTTTTT. This gives the protein CASTEERGWGNTGELFF.

V is TRBV11-2 and J is TRBJ1-1; D gene ambiguous. V was shortened by 4 bases and J by 1 base, with 7 bases between the two germline ends. The CDR3 consists of 13 residues. Germline-derived CDR1 and CDR2 are SGHAT and FQNNGV. CDR3 in amino acids: CASSSYSNTEAFF. CDR3 sequence (DNA): TGTGCCAGCAGCTCCTACTCGAACACTGAAGCTTTCTTT.